This T cell receptor beta chain was identified during a study of CD8 T cells in Susac syndrome. Findings and caveats of the study: Within Susac syndrome CD4+ T cell repertoires, clonal expansion was not evident.

This clonotype appeared a single time. The antigen remains undetermined. V lost 5 bases to trimming and J lost 7 bases; unmatched junction nucleotides: 10. The germline V gene encodes CDR1 SGHVS and CDR2 FNYEAQ. The CDR3 runs to 16 residues. RNA totalling roughly 0.45 to 1 ug underwent reverse transcription with random hexamers. TCRdb used MiXCR to reprocess the immunoSEQ multiplex PCR reads, holding one entry per CDR3 protein. This table has around 180,000 distinct CDR3 sequences, 85% to 95% appearing once. Peripheral blood CD8+ and CD4+ T cells were profiled by TCR beta sequencing. The source of this sequence is a human donor with Susac syndrome. The chain employs TRBV7-6 and TRBJ2-3; 12 bases align to TRBD2. Sequenced material: CD4+ T cells from PBMCs. Written as DNA, the CDR3 is TGTGCCAGCAGCCCCAAAGGACTAGCGGGGAGGAATACGCAGTATTTT. Protein product: CASSPKGLAGRNTQYF.